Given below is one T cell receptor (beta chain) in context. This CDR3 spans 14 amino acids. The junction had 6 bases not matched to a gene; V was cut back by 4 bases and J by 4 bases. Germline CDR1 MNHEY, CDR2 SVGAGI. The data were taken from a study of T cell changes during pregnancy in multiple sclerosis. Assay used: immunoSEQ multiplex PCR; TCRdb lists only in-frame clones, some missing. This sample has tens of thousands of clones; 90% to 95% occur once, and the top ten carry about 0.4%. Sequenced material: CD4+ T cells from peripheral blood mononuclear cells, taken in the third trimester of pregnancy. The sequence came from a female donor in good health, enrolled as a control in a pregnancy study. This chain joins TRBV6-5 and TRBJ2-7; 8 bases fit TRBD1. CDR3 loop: CASSSWDRTYEQYF. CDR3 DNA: TGTGCCAGCAGTTCCTGGGACAGGACTTACGAGCAGTACTTC.